This entry concerns a single T cell receptor (beta chain). Naive CD8 cells lacked CD45RO and underwent positive selection for CCR7, leaving out terminally differentiated effector memory CD45RA+ cells. The repertoire was sequenced with immunoSEQ multiplex PCR; TCRdb's copy has only in-frame clones and lacks some. Of 660,000 or so clones in the sample, roughly 96% are singletons; the top ten hold less than 0.13%. These data come from a study of shared clonotypes between healthy human individuals. V was pared by 5 bases and J by 3 bases, with 14 bases between. Germline V CDR1 and CDR2: SEHNR, FQNEAQ (reference sequence). This CDR3 comprises 14 residues.

The gene calls are TRBV7-9 and TRBJ2-7, with D tentatively TRBD1 (5 bases). The clonotype was recovered from a young woman in good health. Sequencing was carried out using naive CD8+ T cells sorted from blood. This CDR3 reads CASSDPDTLYEQYF. CDR3 sequence (DNA): TGTGCCAGCAGCGATCCGGACACCCTCTACGAGCAGTACTTC.